This T cell receptor beta chain was obtained from a study of OX40 agonist ivuxolimab in advanced cancers. The table came from immunoSEQ multiplex PCR; TCRdb's copy has only in-frame clones and leaves some out. The data contain 87,000 or so clones, approximately 90% of them singletons. In its sample, this clone was seen once. From germline, CDR1 is MNHEY and CDR2 SVGAGI. V lost 0 bases, J lost 11 bases, and 16 bases lay in between. The CDR3 totals 14 residues. The sequence derives from an adult with an advanced solid tumor such as melanoma, head and neck, liver or kidney cancer. The sequencing used CD4+ or CD8+ T cells sorted from blood, collected in a trial of the OX40 agonist ivuxolimab. The chain couples TRBV6-5 to TRBJ1-1; perhaps TRBD1 as D (5 bases). The CDR3 DNA sequence: TGTGCCAGCAGTTACTCGACTTCTGAGGGGACGGCTTTCTTT. Protein product: CASSYSTSEGTAFF.